The 8 T cell receptor beta chains in this list originate from one sample, sequenced in a study of T cell changes during pregnancy in multiple sclerosis. Clones were read by immunoSEQ multiplex PCR, and TCRdb kept only the in-frame ones, dropping some. The sample lists 45,000 or so clones, about 88% seen once, with 5.5% to 6.5% in the top ten. Here the sequenced sample was CD8+ T cells from peripheral blood mononuclear cells, taken after pregnancy. These receptor sequences come from a female donor in good health, enrolled as a control in a pregnancy study.

The chain has TRBV6-6 and TRBJ2-1; 9 bases line up with TRBD1. Germline V lookup: CDR1 MNHNY, CDR2 SVGAGI (reference sequence). The CDR3 sequence is 12 residues long. Losses at the gene ends were 8 bases for V and 6 bases for J; bases not matched to a gene: 2. For the CDR3, the DNA is TGTGCCAGCCGGGACAGGGTCAATGAGCAGTTCTTC. Translating it yields CASRDRVNEQFF.

The chain has TRBV4-3 and TRBJ2-3; no clear D. Trimming pared 4 bases from V and 0 bases from J, leaving 8 bases between. Per germline, CDR1 LGHNA and CDR2 YSLEER. CDR3 length equals 14 residues. The CDR3 loop reads CASSPPESTDTQYF. For the CDR3, the DNA is TGCGCCAGCAGCCCCCCGGAGAGCACAGATACGCAGTATTTT.

The V gene is TRBV28, the J gene TRBJ1-1; D is possibly TRBD1 (5 bases). This CDR3 is built from 14 residues. V was clipped by 2 bases and J by 11 bases, with 18 bases between them. Germline V gives CDR1 MDHEN, CDR2 SYDVKM. This CDR3 reads CASSLPQATVRAFF. The CDR3 nucleotides are TGTGCCAGCAGTTTACCTCAGGCGACAGTGCGGGCTTTCTTT.

The CDR3 sequence: CASSYTGGDFGYTF. The DNA for the CDR3 is TGTGCCAGCAGTTATACAGGGGGCGACTTTGGCTACACCTTC. The V call is TRBV27, the J call TRBJ1-2, with TRBD1 identical over 9 bases. Germline loops: CDR1 MNHEY, CDR2 SMNVEV (reference sequence). V lost 4 bases, J lost 7 bases, and 7 bases stayed unmatched. The CDR3 has 14 amino acids.

The rearrangement joins TRBV7-2 to TRBJ2-5; the match to TRBD1 covers 7 bases. The CDR3 runs 15 residues. J gave up 5 bases and V 4 bases, and 10 bases lay outside the gene matches. Germline V gene data show CDR1 as SGHTA and CDR2 as FQGNSA. This chain's CDR3 is CASSSGQARGETQYF. The CDR3 coding sequence is TGTGCCAGCAGCTCCGGACAGGCGAGGGGGGAGACCCAGTACTTC.

V is TRBV19 and J is TRBJ1-5; TRBD1 might be the D (6 bases). The germline CDR1 and CDR2 sequences are LNHDA and SQIVND (reference sequence). V shed 2 bases and J shed 0 bases, with 14 bases lying between them. The CDR3 runs to 17 residues. The CDR3, as DNA: TGTGCCAGTAGTATAATAGGGACACTGTATAGCAATCAGCCCCAGCATTTT. This translates into CASSIIGTLYSNQPQHF.

This clone was detected only once. The V gene is TRBV7-8, the J gene TRBJ2-1; 7 bases line up with TRBD2. Losses at the gene ends were 5 bases for V and 9 bases for J; bases not matched to a gene: 4. Germline CDR1 reads SGHVS; CDR2 reads FQNEAQ. The CDR3 is 12 residues long. CDR3 DNA sequence: TGTGCCAGCAGCCAGGGACTATCTGAGCAGTTCTTC. This translates into CASSQGLSEQFF.

The V and J genes are TRBV28 and TRBJ1-1; TRBD1 is a possible D gene (6 bases). The germline V gene has CDR1 MDHEN and CDR2 SYDVKM. This CDR3 contains 14 residues. V was shortened by 6 bases and J by 6 bases, with 17 bases between the two germline ends. CDR3 nucleotides: TGTGCCAGCAGCGATCAGGGGTACGTGCCTGAAGCTTTCTTT. It yields the protein CASSDQGYVPEAFF.